These 8 T cell receptor beta chains were sequenced from one sample in a study of T cells in tumors after PD-1 blockade. Libraries were prepared by immunoSEQ multiplex PCR; TCRdb keeps only in-frame clonotypes and omits some of them. The sample lists about 47,000 clones; roughly 79% were seen once. The sequences come from PBMCs, collected before anti-PD-1 treatment. All receptors derive from a human donor with basal cell carcinoma.

The sample holds one count of this clone. Its ends do not fully match the called genes, so a read error is possible. V gene TRBV7-3 combines with J gene TRBJ2-1; 9 nucleotides match TRBD1. The CDR3 covers 15 residues. Germline V gives CDR1 SGHTA, CDR2 FQGTGA. In DNA form, the CDR3 reads TGTGCCAGCAGCATAACAGGGGGCACCTACAATGAGCAGTTCTTC. It codes for CASSITGGTYNEQFF.

This clone was picked up one time. J is TRBJ2-7 and V is TRBV5-1; D is undetermined. Germline values: CDR1 SGHRS, CDR2 YFSETQ. This CDR3 is 13 amino acids long. The germline V and J ends were trimmed by 0 bases and 7 bases, with 11 bases remaining between them. The CDR3: CASSLGVSWEQYF. In DNA form, the CDR3 reads TGCGCCAGCAGCTTGGGGGTCAGCTGGGAGCAGTACTTC.

V usage is TRBV18 and J usage is TRBJ1-3; D remains unclear. Germline V lookup: CDR1 KGHSH, CDR2 LQKENI. The CDR3 runs to 12 residues. Trimming shortened V by 11 bases and J by 1 base, and 9 bases separated the two germline ends. The CDR3 reads CALQGSGNTIYF. In DNA form, the CDR3 reads TGTGCCCTACAAGGGTCTGGAAACACCATATATTTT.

The gene calls are TRBV5-1 and TRBJ2-1; no definite D call. Germline V gene data show CDR1 as SGHRS and CDR2 as YFSETQ. With 3 bases removed from V and 8 bases from J, the gap between germline ends came to 24 bases. The CDR3 has 17 amino acids. DNA for the CDR3: TGCGCCAGCAGCTGGCTCCCACCAGGCAGTGGGTCCGATGAGCAGTTCTTC. This translates into CASSWLPPGSGSDEQFF.

This clone was detected only a few times. The sample has other DNA sequences that encode this CDR3 too. The genes are TRBV7-3 and TRBJ1-2; possible D gene TRBD1, 6 bases. With 4 bases removed from V and 5 bases from J, the gap between germline ends came to 11 bases. The germline CDR1 and CDR2 sequences are SGHTA and FQGTGA. The CDR3 consists of 13 residues. This CDR3 is CASSSEGGYGYTF. In nucleotides, the CDR3 is TGTGCCAGCAGCTCGGAAGGGGGGTATGGCTACACCTTC.

The chain uses TRBV10-2 and TRBJ1-2; TRBD1 matches 11 bases. The CDR3 consists of 15 residues. V lost 6 bases and J lost 7; bases outside the gene matches: 10. Germline CDR1 reads WSHSY; CDR2 reads SAAADI. CDR3 sequence (DNA): TGCGCCAGCAGAGATACCGGGACAGGGGGTGCTGGCTACACCTTC. Amino acids: CASRDTGTGGAGYTF.

The chain is built from TRBV7-8 and TRBJ2-1; D remains ambiguous. Trimming removed 1 base at V and 0 bases at J, with 7 bases between. The CDR3 has 15 residues. Germline loops: CDR1 SGHVS, CDR2 FQNEAQ. The CDR3 DNA reads TGTGCCAGCAGCTTAGACATGGGCTCCTACAATGAGCAGTTCTTC. It is translated as CASSLDMGSYNEQFF.

The V call is TRBV21-1, the J call TRBJ2-3. TRBV21-1 is designated a pseudogene. The CDR3 loop spans 11 amino acids. In nucleotides, the CDR3 is TGTGCCAGCAGCGTGGGAGATACGCAGTATTTT. Translating gives CASSVGDTQYF.